The clone carrying this T cell receptor (beta chain) was seen a handful of times. The antigen remains undetermined. CDR1 is MNHEY, CDR2 SMNVEV, per germline (reference sequence). The length of the CDR3 is 15 residues. The V and J ends lost 5 bases and 0 bases respectively, with 13 bases between them. Both 60 Vbeta primers and 13 Jbeta primers went into the PCR. Measured with immunoSEQ multiplex PCR; TCRdb has only the in-frame clones, and not every one. The data show approximately 100,000 clones, 76% seen once. This sample stems from a study of cytomegalovirus exposure and HLA in healthy donors. Overall study results and limits: Later, an analysis showed that TCR beta chains associated with HLA were more clonally expanded than others that were equally common. It was confirmed in vitro that three of the CMV-associated chains were specific for CMV antigens. Most of the TCR beta V segments (in an earlier analysis) were productive either about 87% or about 30% of the time. Presence/absence analyses assumed roughly uniform sequencing depth across donors.

The sequencing sample was made of PBMCs. The gene calls are TRBV27 and TRBJ1-1; D not certain. The clonotype originates from a woman aged 35 to 49 in good health and CMV-seropositive. The CDR3 reads CASSPPRGMNTEAFF. The CDR3 bases are TGTGCCAGCAGTCCTCCCCGGGGTATGAACACTGAAGCTTTCTTT.